One and the same sample provided the 14 T cell receptor beta chains below, sequenced in a study of PD-1 blockade in classical Hodgkin lymphoma. Produced via immunoSEQ multiplex PCR; TCRdb's table is partial and in-frame only. The data hold about 28,000 clones, with about 81% observed a single time. Relapses following autologous stem cell transplantation were seen in all patients, with brentuximab vedotin exposure varying. This specimen consisted of peripheral blood mononuclear cells (PBMCs), obtained before the second cycle of nivolumab. Receptors were obtained from a human donor with classical Hodgkin lymphoma.

V usage is TRBV7-9 and J usage is TRBJ2-1; D gene unclear. The V end lost 3 bases, the J end lost 6 bases, and 12 bases lay between the germline ends. CDR1 SEHNR and CDR2 FQNEAQ come from the germline V gene (reference sequence). This CDR3 spans 14 amino acids. The CDR3 DNA reads as TGTGCCAGCAGCTTCCCTAAGACGGTCAATGAGCAGTTCTTC. It yields the protein CASSFPKTVNEQFF. The variable domain in full, with the rest retrieved from reference TRBV7-9 and TRBJ2-1, is DTGVSQNPRHKITKRGQNVTFRCDPISEHNRLYWYRQTLGQGPEFLTYFQNEAQLEKSRLLSDRFSAERPKGSFSTLEIQRTEQGDSAMYLCASSFPKTVNEQFFGPGTRLTVL.

The chain joins TRBV7-2 to TRBJ2-3; 8 nucleotides line up with TRBD2. Germline loops: CDR1 SGHTA, CDR2 FQGNSA. V trimming: 5 bases; J trimming: 3 bases; junction bases outside the gene matches: 10. This CDR3 region has 16 residues. The CDR3 sequence is CASSRVRGGSTDTQYF. CDR3 nucleotides: TGTGCCAGCAGCCGGGTCCGGGGGGGGAGTACAGATACGCAGTATTTT.

On this clone: Because the CDR3's place on the DNA is in doubt, the DNA is left out and the CDR3 is given as listed by TCRdb. V is TRBV6-1 and J is TRBJ2-3; the D call of TRBD2 is as the table states it, not checked on the DNA. The germline V gene has CDR1 MNHNS and CDR2 SASEGT. The CDR3 has 14 amino acids, counting both end residues. The CDR3 sequence: CASSEWGRGAILVF.

This clone came up once. The V and J genes are TRBV7-2 and TRBJ1-5; unclear D gene. Germline V gives CDR1 SGHTA, CDR2 FQGNSA. The length of the CDR3 is 15 residues. Trimming removed 1 base from V and 1 base from J, with 8 bases in between. CDR3 loop: CASSLVDGSNQPQHF. In nucleotides, the CDR3 is TGTGCCAGCAGCTTAGTGGACGGAAGCAATCAGCCCCAGCATTTT.

This rearrangement joins TRBV29-1 to TRBJ1-5; 7 bases line up with TRBD1. Trimming cost V 6 bases and J 4 bases; bases outside gene matches: 6. This CDR3 is built from 13 residues. Germline CDR1 and CDR2: SQVTM and ANQGSEA. Here the CDR3 DNA reads TGCAGCGTGCGGGACAGTTCAAATCAGCCCCAGCATTTT. Its translation: CSVRDSSNQPQHF.

Here the CDR3 reads CAWGGTGYGYTF. CDR3 DNA sequence: TGTGCCTGGGGGGGGACAGGCTATGGCTACACCTTC. The gene calls are TRBV30 and TRBJ1-2, with 8 positions matching TRBD1. Looked up from germline, CDR1 is GTSNPN and CDR2 is SVGIG (reference sequence). The CDR3 covers 12 residues. The trim removed 5 bases at V and 4 bases at J, leaving 3 bases unmatched. Using reference TRBV30 and TRBJ1-2 for the parts outside the CDR3, the full variable domain is SQTIHQWPATLVQPVGSPLSLECTVEGTSNPNLYWYRQAAGRGLQLLFYSVGIGQISSEVPQNLSASRPQDRQFILSSKKLLLSDSGFYLCAWGGTGYGYTFGSGTRLTVV.

This clone has more than one count but fewer than ten. The genes are TRBV18 and TRBJ1-4, with a possible D match to TRBD1 (5 bases). V shed 2 bases and J shed 7 bases, with 11 bases lying between them. CDR1 is KGHSH and CDR2 is LQKENI in the germline V gene. The CDR3 length is 14 residues. CDR3 in DNA: TGTGCCAGCTCACCAGGGGACGGGTTTGAAAAACTGTTTTTT. This translates into CASSPGDGFEKLFF. The whole variable domain, remainder taken from reference TRBV18 and TRBJ1-4, is NAGVMQNPRHLVRRRGQEARLRCSPMKGHSHVYWYRQLPEEGLKFMVYLQKENIIDESGMPKERFSAEFPKEGPSILRIQQVVRGDSAAYFCASSPGDGFEKLFFGSGTQLSVL.

The V and J genes are TRBV7-3 and TRBJ2-5; D ambiguous. V was shortened by 1 base and J by 5 bases, with 11 bases between the two germline ends. The germline CDR1 and CDR2 sequences are SGHTA and FQGTGA. CDR3 length: 14 amino acids. The CDR3 region is CASSLRPVEETQYF. The CDR3 nucleotides are TGTGCCAGCAGCTTAAGGCCGGTGGAGGAGACCCAGTACTTC.

This clone was detected a few times. The rearrangement joins TRBV11-3 to TRBJ1-6; D perhaps matches TRBD1 (5 bases). This CDR3 contains 12 residues. V was clipped by 5 bases and J by 14 bases, with 13 bases between them. The germline CDR1 and CDR2 sequences are SGHNT and YENEEA. The CDR3 DNA reads TGTGCCAGCAGCCGGAGGGGAGGGGCCCTCCACTTT. Translated, it gives CASSRRGGALHF.

J is TRBJ2-5 and V is TRBV18; either TRBD1 or TRBD2 may fit D (5 bases each). Germline V lookup: CDR1 KGHSH, CDR2 LQKENI. The CDR3 is 14 residues long. Trimming removed 2 bases at V and 4 bases at J, with 11 bases between. CDR3 coding DNA: TGTGCCAGCTCACCATCGGCAGGGACAGAGACCCAGTACTTC. Its protein is CASSPSAGTETQYF.

The rearrangement links TRBV19 to TRBJ1-5, with D possibly TRBD1 on 5 matching bases. Germline assignment: CDR1 LNHDA and CDR2 SQIVND (reference sequence). The CDR3 covers 17 residues. V was clipped by 5 bases and J by 3 bases, with 20 bases between them. The DNA for the CDR3 is TGTGCCAGTAGTGTGAGCTGGACACGTAAACTCAATCAGCCCCAGCATTTT. Its translation is CASSVSWTRKLNQPQHF.

The gene calls are TRBV4-3 and TRBJ2-5; D may correspond to TRBD1 or TRBD2 (5 bases each). This CDR3 has 13 residues. Germline CDR1 and CDR2: LGHNA and YSLEER. Trimming stripped 0 bases from V and 5 bases from J, with 7 bases between. CDR3 nucleotide sequence: TGCGCCAGCAGCCAAGACTGGGGGGAGACCCAGTACTTC. Protein sequence: CASSQDWGETQYF.

This clone was counted between two and nine times. The CDR3 DNA follows: TGCGCCAGCAGCTTGTCCGCTCTATGGGGCTACACCTTC. Translated, it gives CASSLSALWGYTF. The J gene is TRBJ1-2, the V gene TRBV5-1; D unresolved. The CDR3 totals 13 residues. Per germline, CDR1 SGHRS and CDR2 YFSETQ. V lost 1 base to trimming and J lost 8 bases, with 12 bases between them. The full variable domain, rest sourced from reference TRBV5-1 and TRBJ1-2, is KAGVTQTPRYLIKTRGQQVTLSCSPISGHRSVSWYQQTPGQGLQFLFEYFSETQRNKGNFPGRFSGRQFSNSRSEMNVSTLELGDSALYLCASSLSALWGYTFGSGTRLTVV.

This rearrangement joins TRBV2 to TRBJ2-5; the D gene could be TRBD1 or TRBD2 (5 bases each). The CDR3 has 14 amino acids. The ends were cut back, 6 bases at V and 1 base at J, with 12 bases in the middle. Germline CDR1 is SNHLY and CDR2 is FYNNEI. For the CDR3, the DNA is TGTGCCAGCAGCGGGACGGCAATCCAAGAGACCCAGTACTTC. Translating it yields CASSGTAIQETQYF.